This section outlines one TCR beta chain sequence together with its context. TCRdb's copy holds only in-frame clones and misses some; the assay was immunoSEQ multiplex PCR. The repertoire holds some 5,100 clones, approximately 16% seen once, with roughly an eighth in the top ten. The record originates from a study of tumour-infiltrating T cells in Burkitt lymphoma. Germline-derived CDR1 and CDR2 are MNHEY and SMNVEV (reference sequence). The V and J ends lost 5 bases and 5 bases, in that order; junction bases with no gene match: 9. This CDR3 comprises 15 residues. Source material: tumor tissue. The chain couples TRBV27 to TRBJ2-1, with 7 bases matching TRBD2. The sequence came from a human donor with diffuse large B-cell lymphoma. This CDR3 is CASSPWEGRDNEQFF. The DNA of the CDR3 is TGTGCCAGCAGTCCGTGGGAGGGCCGGGACAATGAGCAGTTCTTC.